This T cell receptor (beta chain) came from a study of T cell clusters in autoimmune cytopenias. This clonotype is deemed medium-sized by its frequency. Some 34,000 genome equivalents of blood DNA were amplified for TRB. Multiplex touch-down PCR amplified TRB using TRB-A and TRB-B pools in one tube. TCRdb reprocessed the multiplex PCR reads; each CDR3 protein has one entry and no DNA is given. In all, the sample yields about 8,400 distinct CDR3 sequences. The CDR3 spans 14 residues. The germline CDR1 and CDR2 sequences are SGHDT and YYEEEE. The sequenced sample was peripheral blood. The chain combines TRBV5-6 with TRBJ2-7. This TCR derives from a human donor with an autoimmune cytopenia or autoimmune hepatitis (not recorded which). CDR3: CASSLLRADYEQYF.